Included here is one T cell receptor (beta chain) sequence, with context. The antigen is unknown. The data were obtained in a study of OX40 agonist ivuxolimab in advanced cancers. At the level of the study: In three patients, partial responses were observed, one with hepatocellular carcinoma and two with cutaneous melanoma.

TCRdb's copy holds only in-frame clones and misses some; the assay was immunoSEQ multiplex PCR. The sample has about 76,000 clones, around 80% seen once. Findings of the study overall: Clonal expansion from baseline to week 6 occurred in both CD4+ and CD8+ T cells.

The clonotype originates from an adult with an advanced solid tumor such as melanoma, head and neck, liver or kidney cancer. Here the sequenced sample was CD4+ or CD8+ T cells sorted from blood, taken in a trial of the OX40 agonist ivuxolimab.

CDR3 bases: TGCGCCAGCAGCCACTCTGGGGGTATAAGGGTGAACACTGAAGCTTTCTTT. Its protein is CASSHSGGIRVNTEAFF. This chain connects TRBV4-1 to TRBJ1-1, with D perhaps TRBD1 (5 bases). Germline V gene lookup returns CDR1 MGHRA and CDR2 YSYEKL. V lost 3 bases to trimming and J lost 0 bases, with 17 bases between them. The CDR3 extends over 17 amino acids.